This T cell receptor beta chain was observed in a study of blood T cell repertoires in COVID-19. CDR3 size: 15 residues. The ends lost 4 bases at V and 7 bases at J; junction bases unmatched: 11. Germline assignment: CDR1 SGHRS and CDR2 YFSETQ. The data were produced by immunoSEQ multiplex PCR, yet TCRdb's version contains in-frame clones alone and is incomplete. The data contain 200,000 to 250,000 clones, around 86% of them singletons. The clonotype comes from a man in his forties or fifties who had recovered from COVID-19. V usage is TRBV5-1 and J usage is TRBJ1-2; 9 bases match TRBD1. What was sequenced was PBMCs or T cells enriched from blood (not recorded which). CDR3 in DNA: TGCGCCAGCAGCCTATCTACAGGGGGCGCGGGTGGCTACACCTTC. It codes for CASSLSTGGAGGYTF.